The 18 T cell receptor beta chains below all came from one sample that was sequenced in a study of T cell repertoires in breast cancer. An expanded emulsion RT-PCR with primers for all TCR V genes paired CD8+ T cell chains. During the second nested PCR, blocking oligonucleotides suppressed genes that were not paired. TCRdb reprocessed the emulsion pairing reads via MiXCR and lists one record per CDR3 protein. This sample yields several thousand distinct CDR3 sequences, of which 35% are seen a single time; 34% belongs to the top ten. Material for sequencing was CD8+ T cells. The receptors were gathered from a pool of human donors with breast cancer or a healthy control (not recorded which).

This clonotype came up a few times. The J gene is TRBJ2-5, the V gene TRBV20-1; D could derive from TRBD1 or TRBD2 (5 bases each). Trimming removed 7 bases at V and 2 bases at J, with 17 bases between. Per germline, CDR1 DFQATT and CDR2 SNEGSKA (reference sequence). CDR3 length: 14 residues. For the CDR3, the DNA is TGCAGTGTAGGGTTGGCCAGGGAGCAAGAGACCCAGTACTTC. It specifies CSVGLAREQETQYF.

J is TRBJ1-3 and V is TRBV5-1; 11 nucleotides match TRBD1. J lost 2 bases, V lost 0 bases, and 1 base had no gene match. There are 16 residues in the CDR3. The germline gives CDR1 SGHRS, CDR2 YFSETQ. CDR3 in amino acids: CASSLEGQGAGNTIYF. In DNA, the CDR3 is TGCGCCAGCAGCTTGGAGGGACAGGGGGCTGGAAACACCATATATTTT. Filled out from reference TRBV5-1 and TRBJ1-3, the complete variable domain reads KAGVTQTPRYLIKTRGQQVTLSCSPISGHRSVSWYQQTPGQGLQFLFEYFSETQRNKGNFPGRFSGRQFSNSRSEMNVSTLELGDSALYLCASSLEGQGAGNTIYFGEGSWLTVV.

Comments on this clonotype: A much larger clonotype is one base distant, so this may be a read error. This is likely a read error, given that the CDR3 carries no conserved phenylalanine or tryptophan at its end. The chain uses TRBV6-1 and TRBJ1-2; 8 bases map to TRBD1. CDR1 and CDR2 from the germline V gene are MNHNS and SASEGT. The CDR3 covers 15 residues. J was trimmed by 3 bases and V by 7 bases; bases with no gene match: 10. Here the CDR3 reads CASTMDRERDYGYTL. CDR3 bases: TGTGCCAGCACCATGGACAGGGAGAGGGACTATGGCTACACCCTC.

By share of the sample, this clonotype is medium-sized (0.01 to 0.1%). The chain has TRBV7-3 and TRBJ1-5; D is uncertain. CDR3 size: 15 residues. The ends were cut back, 5 bases at V and 2 bases at J, with 13 bases in the middle. Germline V CDR1 and CDR2: SGHTA, FQGTGA. The chain's CDR3 is CASSPTGKGNQPQHF. The DNA for the CDR3 is TGTGCCAGCAGCCCAACCGGCAAGGGCAATCAGCCCCAGCATTTT.

Ten or more counts support this clonotype. V usage is TRBV28 and J usage is TRBJ1-5; D is ambiguous. This CDR3 region has 15 residues. The germline CDR1 and CDR2 sequences are MDHEN and SYDVKM. The V and J ends lost 4 bases and 5 bases respectively, with 15 bases between them. For the CDR3, the DNA is TGTGCCAGCAGTTCGATCCATCTTACGGATCAGCCCCAGCATTTT. Protein product: CASSSIHLTDQPQHF.

This clonotype is termed medium-sized. The rearrangement links TRBV20-1 to TRBJ2-1, with D unresolved. Trimming took off 5 bases at V and 5 bases at J, with 16 bases between the two ends. This CDR3 contains 14 residues. CDR1 is DFQATT, CDR2 SNEGSKA, per germline (reference sequence). The CDR3 coding sequence is TGCAGTGCTCCCTTGGGCAGTCAACACAATGAGCAGTTCTTC. This gives the protein CSAPLGSQHNEQFF.

Ten or more counts support this clonotype. The chain employs TRBV20-1 and TRBJ1-3; the D is unclear. Trimming took off 3 bases at V and 0 bases at J, with 12 bases between the two ends. CDR3 length: 15 residues. CDR1 and CDR2 from the germline V gene are DFQATT and SNEGSKA (reference sequence). CDR3 in DNA: TGCAGTGCTAGTTTCCAGCCCATCTCTGGAAACACCATATATTTT. Protein: CSASFQPISGNTIYF.

The chain combines TRBV12-3 or TRBV12-4 with TRBJ2-3, with 7 nucleotides matching TRBD2. V lost 7 bases and J lost 8; bases outside the gene matches: 15. CDR3 length: 15 residues. The CDR3 DNA reads TGTGCCAGCACTCTTGGGGCTAACGGGGGGAGTACGCAGTATTTT. The encoded protein is CASTLGANGGSTQYF.

In its sample, this clonotype was seen a few times. The chain joins TRBV4-1 to TRBJ2-1; 7 bases agree with TRBD1. Per germline, CDR1 MGHRA and CDR2 YSYEKL. The CDR3 covers 16 residues. V gave up 0 bases and J gave up 2 bases; unmatched junction bases: 4. The chain's CDR3 is CASSQDHRGPYNEQFF. The CDR3, as DNA: TGCGCCAGCAGCCAAGATCACAGGGGCCCCTACAATGAGCAGTTCTTC.

The chain joins TRBV20-1 to TRBJ2-1; 8 bases are a match to TRBD1. Germline V gene sequence: CDR1 DFQATT, CDR2 SNEGSKA (reference sequence). CDR3 size: 17 residues. V gave up 0 bases and J gave up 1 base; unmatched junction bases: 8. The CDR3 sequence: CSARDSGRQGSYNEQFF. CDR3 nucleotides: TGCAGTGCTAGAGATTCGGGAAGACAGGGGTCCTACAATGAGCAGTTCTTC.

The V gene is TRBV12-3 or TRBV12-4, the J gene TRBJ2-3; D unresolved. The length of the CDR3 is 14 residues. With 5 bases removed from V and 10 bases from J, the gap between germline ends came to 19 bases. CDR3 nucleotide sequence: TGTGCCAGCAGTACCGCCGGCGTAGATGTTGCGCAGTATTTT. It specifies CASSTAGVDVAQYF.

This chain connects TRBV7-9 to TRBJ2-7; D ambiguous. Germline-derived CDR1 and CDR2 are SEHNR and FQNEAQ (reference sequence). Deletions cut 2 bases from V and 2 bases from J, with 10 bases between. This CDR3 comprises 14 residues. CDR3 in DNA: TGTGCCAGCAGCTTAAGGATGGCAACCTACGAGCAGTACTTC. This gives the protein CASSLRMATYEQYF.

This clonotype qualifies as medium-sized. The chain is built from TRBV30 and TRBJ1-1; D unresolved. Per germline, CDR1 GTSNPN and CDR2 SVGIG (reference sequence). The CDR3 loop spans 13 amino acids. The V and J ends lost 3 bases and 0 bases respectively, with 8 bases between them. This CDR3 reads CAWRKEMNTEAFF. The CDR3 coding sequence is TGTGCCTGGAGAAAGGAAATGAACACTGAAGCTTTCTTT.

V is TRBV12-3 or TRBV12-4 and J is TRBJ2-3; TRBD1 matches at 7 bases. The CDR3 has 14 amino acids. Trimming at V came to 2 bases and at J to 6 bases, leaving 5 bases not matched to a gene. CDR3 in amino acids: CASSLRQGQDTQYF. CDR3 DNA sequence: TGTGCCAGCAGTTTAAGACAGGGCCAGGATACGCAGTATTTT.

This chain joins TRBV19 and TRBJ1-6; the D gene is possibly TRBD1 (5 bases). Between the trimmed V and J ends, which lost 1 base and 9 bases, there was a span of 10 bases. The CDR3 sequence is 14 residues long. The germline gives CDR1 LNHDA, CDR2 SQIVND (reference sequence). The CDR3 sequence: CASSIVRDGSPLHF. The CDR3 DNA reads TGTGCCAGTAGTATAGTAAGGGACGGTTCACCCCTCCACTTT. The full variable domain, its missing parts supplied by reference TRBV19 and TRBJ1-6, is DGGITQSPKYLFRKEGQNVTLSCEQNLNHDAMYWYRQDPGQGLRLIYYSQIVNDFQKGDIAEGYSVSREKKESFPLTVTSAQKNPTAFYLCASSIVRDGSPLHFGNGTRLTVT.

In its sample, this clonotype was seen many times. The chain uses TRBV27 and TRBJ2-7; the D gene is possibly TRBD1 (6 bases). The V end was cut by 2 bases, the J end by 5 bases, with 16 bases between. The length of the CDR3 is 15 residues. The germline V gene has CDR1 MNHEY and CDR2 SMNVEV (reference sequence). CDR3 bases: TGTGCCAGCAGTTTAAGTCGACAGGTTCTCCACGAGCAGTACTTC. This encodes CASSLSRQVLHEQYF.

The chain employs TRBV20-1 and TRBJ1-4; the D is unclear. V dropped 1 base and J dropped 0 bases, with 12 bases sitting between them. The CDR3 totals 16 residues. Germline assignment: CDR1 DFQATT and CDR2 SNEGSKA (reference sequence). The CDR3 coding sequence is TGCAGTGCTAGAGGGTACCAAGGCCCAACTAATGAAAAACTGTTTTTT. Encoded protein: CSARGYQGPTNEKLFF.

The V call is TRBV2, the J call TRBJ1-1; D gene uncertain. Trimming took 2 bases from V and 10 from J, leaving 8 bases between them. Germline V gene data show CDR1 as SNHLY and CDR2 as FYNNEI. There are 11 residues in the CDR3. The CDR3 nucleotides read TGTGCCAGCAGTGAAAAGGCCGTAGCTTTCTTT. Protein sequence: CASSEKAVAFF.